This entry is about one T cell receptor beta chain. As yet, its antigen is unknown. The input for sorted-subset replicate PCRs was 200 ng DNA, some 28,000 T cell genomes. Assay used: immunoSEQ multiplex PCR; TCRdb lists only in-frame clones, some missing. This table has 2.3 million or so clones, approximately 93% appearing once. All of the donors resided in Nashville, Tennessee, and each was a Caucasian adult. This entry belongs to a study of shared clonotypes between healthy human individuals. Trimming took 1 base from V and 1 from J, leaving 11 bases between them. Germline CDR1 is KGHSH and CDR2 is LQKENI. The CDR3 extends over 15 amino acids. The study's findings and limits: It was anticipated that sequencing depth would influence how many clonotypes donors shared. A limitation of the genetic and exposure-history diversity represented arose from few donors.

The sample was naive CD4+ T cells from PBMCs. Subset noted: CD45RA+ positively selected. This chain connects TRBV18 to TRBJ2-7; no clear D. This clonotype originated in a man younger than 30 in good health. Some clones in this sample may be carry-over from other donors' samples. For the CDR3, the DNA is TGTGCCAGCTCACCACAAAAGGACGGATCCTACGAGCAGTACTTC. This gives the protein CASSPQKDGSYEQYF.